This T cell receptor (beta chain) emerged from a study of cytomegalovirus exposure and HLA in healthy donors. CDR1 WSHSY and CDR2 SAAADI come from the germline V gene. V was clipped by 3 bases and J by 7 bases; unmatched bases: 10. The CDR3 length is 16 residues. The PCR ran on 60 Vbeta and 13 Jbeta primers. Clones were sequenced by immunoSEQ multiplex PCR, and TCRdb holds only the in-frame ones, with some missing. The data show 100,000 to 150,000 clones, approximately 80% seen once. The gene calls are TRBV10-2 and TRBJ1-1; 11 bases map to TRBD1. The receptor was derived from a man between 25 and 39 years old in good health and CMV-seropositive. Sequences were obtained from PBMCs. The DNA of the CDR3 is TGCGCCAGCAGTGAAAGGGACAGGGGGTATCCCTATGAAGCTTTCTTT. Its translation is CASSERDRGYPYEAFF.